Reported below is one TCR beta chain. Sequencing was performed with immunoSEQ multiplex PCR; in TCRdb, only in-frame clones are kept and a portion is missing. Among tens of thousands of clones listed, about 85% were seen once. This sample stems from a study of T cells in localized non-small cell lung cancer. The TCR sequence derives from a female donor older than 55 with stage II squamous cell lung carcinoma. Sequencing used peripheral blood, obtained before any cancer treatment.

This CDR3 reads CASSMQVDTPYGYTF. CDR3 in DNA: TGTGCCAGTAGTATGCAGGTGGATACTCCCTATGGCTACACCTTC. J is TRBJ1-2 and V is TRBV19; no definite D call. Germline CDR1 and CDR2: LNHDA and SQIVND (reference sequence). With 3 bases removed from V and 4 bases from J, the gap between germline ends came to 15 bases. The CDR3 is made up of 15 amino acids.